Listed below are T cell receptor beta chains from one sample, sequenced in a study of CD8+CD57+ T cells in acquired aplastic anemia. TCRdb called the reads again in MiXCR, with one record for every CDR3 protein. The sample has 180,000 or so distinct CDR3 sequences, 40% to 50% seen once. The source material was sorted CD4+, CD8+, or CD8+CD57+ T cells (not recorded which) from PBMCs. These receptors originate from a human donor in good health. Both conserved end residues are part of each CDR3. The order of the fields is J gene, D gene, V gene, CDR3 protein. A D gene is named only where the DNA matches it firmly.

j_gene: TRBJ2-2; d_gene: .; v_gene: TRBV30; CDR3aa: CAWSPRGLNTGELFF
j_gene: TRBJ2-1; d_gene: TRBD2; v_gene: TRBV11-1; CDR3aa: CASSSGGGAFNEQFF
j_gene: TRBJ1-3; d_gene: .; v_gene: TRBV10-3; CDR3aa: CAIRDSGNTIYF
j_gene: TRBJ2-3; d_gene: .; v_gene: TRBV24-1; CDR3aa: CATSDLDDTQYF
j_gene: TRBJ2-1; d_gene: .; v_gene: TRBV24-1; CDR3aa: CATSDTTGNNEQFF
j_gene: TRBJ2-1; d_gene: TRBD2; v_gene: TRBV12-3/TRBV12-4; CDR3aa: CASSYRPTSVSEQFF
j_gene: TRBJ1-6; d_gene: .; v_gene: TRBV7-9; CDR3aa: CASSSPGSPLHF
j_gene: TRBJ1-2; d_gene: .; v_gene: TRBV27; CDR3aa: CASSYQLTNYGYTF
j_gene: TRBJ1-2; d_gene: TRBD1; v_gene: TRBV5-1; CDR3aa: CASSLGQGDGYTF
j_gene: TRBJ2-1; d_gene: TRBD2; v_gene: TRBV6-2/TRBV6-3; CDR3aa: CASSPGTSFYNEQFF
j_gene: TRBJ1-5; d_gene: .; v_gene: TRBV24-1; CDR3aa: CATSDPGYNQPQHF
j_gene: TRBJ2-3; d_gene: .; v_gene: TRBV20-1; CDR3aa: CSARLALTDTQYF
j_gene: TRBJ2-3; d_gene: TRBD2; v_gene: TRBV3-1; CDR3aa: CASSQDSGSGADTQYF
j_gene: TRBJ1-2; d_gene: TRBD1; v_gene: TRBV11-2; CDR3aa: CASSLQGARLVGYTF
j_gene: TRBJ2-1; d_gene: TRBD2; v_gene: TRBV7-2; CDR3aa: CASSQGTNNEQFF
j_gene: TRBJ2-7; d_gene: TRBD1; v_gene: TRBV20-1; CDR3aa: CSAGDRNPHEQYF
j_gene: TRBJ2-7; d_gene: .; v_gene: TRBV15; CDR3aa: CATSRDPQGVYEQYF
j_gene: TRBJ2-7; d_gene: .; v_gene: TRBV10-3; CDR3aa: CAISETFQSEQYF
j_gene: TRBJ1-1; d_gene: .; v_gene: TRBV7-9; CDR3aa: CASSFEGRTEAFF
j_gene: TRBJ2-1; d_gene: TRBD1; v_gene: TRBV10-2; CDR3aa: CASSDPDRGNEQFF
j_gene: TRBJ2-1; d_gene: .; v_gene: TRBV5-1; CDR3aa: CASSIGGTADNEQFF
j_gene: TRBJ2-7; d_gene: .; v_gene: TRBV29-1; CDR3aa: CSVQGTSYEQYF
j_gene: TRBJ2-1; d_gene: TRBD2; v_gene: TRBV3-1; CDR3aa: CASSQVGSGRRNNEQFF
j_gene: TRBJ2-3; d_gene: TRBD2; v_gene: TRBV7-6; CDR3aa: CASSKDGGSSNTQYF
j_gene: TRBJ2-3; d_gene: TRBD2; v_gene: TRBV29-1; CDR3aa: CSVVLAGRADTQYF
j_gene: TRBJ2-1; d_gene: .; v_gene: TRBV30; CDR3aa: CAWRTASWNEQFF
j_gene: TRBJ1-2; d_gene: .; v_gene: TRBV6-5; CDR3aa: CASSSGRGGRADGYTF
j_gene: TRBJ2-7; d_gene: TRBD2; v_gene: TRBV11-3; CDR3aa: CASSFGTSGFYEQYF
j_gene: TRBJ2-1; d_gene: .; v_gene: TRBV7-6; CDR3aa: CASSLAGIEQFF
j_gene: TRBJ1-6; d_gene: TRBD1; v_gene: TRBV11-2; CDR3aa: CASSLRPGTDAYNSPLHF
j_gene: TRBJ2-7; d_gene: .; v_gene: TRBV5-1; CDR3aa: CASSFGPSKIYPYEQYF